This T cell receptor beta chain was sequenced in a study of Ad26.COV2.S vaccination and SARS-CoV-2 variants. Study details: Among those in the COV1001 Ad26.COV2.S trial arm was the donor. Into the muscle, Ad26.COV2.S was dosed once or twice, 56 days apart.

Sequenced by immunoSEQ multiplex PCR; TCRdb stores in-frame clones only, minus some. The repertoire holds 450,000 to 550,000 clones, with roughly 87% as singletons. Details on this clone: Its antigen is still unknown.

Treatment defined: some 20 received Ad26.COV2.S at low or high dose, single or two shots; 5 received placebo; per-sample allocation not given. Collection of the samples took place on day 63 after the first injection of vaccine or placebo. Trimming shortened V by 3 bases and J by 1 base, and 6 bases separated the two germline ends. The V gene's germline CDR1 is KGHSH and CDR2 LQKENI. This CDR3 comprises 14 residues. Study observations and caveats: Spike-specific TCR breadth was greater in vaccine than placebo recipients.

This receptor was obtained from a person between 18 and 59 years old who received the Ad26.COV2.S COVID-19 vaccine or a placebo. The sequences come from peripheral blood, collected in a trial of Ad26.COV2.S vaccine versus placebo. The chain has TRBV18 and TRBJ1-4, with D maybe TRBD1 (5 bases). CDR3 sequence (DNA): TGTGCCAGCTCACCTCAGGGAACTAATGAAAAACTGTTTTTT. It specifies CASSPQGTNEKLFF.